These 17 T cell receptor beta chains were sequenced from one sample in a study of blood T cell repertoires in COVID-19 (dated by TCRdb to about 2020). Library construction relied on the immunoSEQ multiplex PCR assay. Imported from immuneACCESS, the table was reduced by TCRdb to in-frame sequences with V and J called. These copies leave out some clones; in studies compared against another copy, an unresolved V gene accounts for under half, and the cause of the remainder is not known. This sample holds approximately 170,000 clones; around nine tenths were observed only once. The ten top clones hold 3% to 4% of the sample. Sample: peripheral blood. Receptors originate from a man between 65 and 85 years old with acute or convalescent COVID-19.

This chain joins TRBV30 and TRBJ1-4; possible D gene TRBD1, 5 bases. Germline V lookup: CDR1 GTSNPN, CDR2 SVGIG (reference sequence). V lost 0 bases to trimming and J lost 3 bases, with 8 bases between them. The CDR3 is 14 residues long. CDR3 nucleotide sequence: TGTGCCTGGAGTGTCTGGGGGGCTAATGAAAAACTGTTTTTT. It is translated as CAWSVWGANEKLFF.

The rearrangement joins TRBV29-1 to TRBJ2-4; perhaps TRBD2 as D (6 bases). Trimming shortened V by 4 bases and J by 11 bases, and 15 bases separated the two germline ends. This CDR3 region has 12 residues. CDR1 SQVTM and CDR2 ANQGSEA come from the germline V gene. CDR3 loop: CSVAGPGDLQYF. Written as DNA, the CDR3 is TGCAGCGTTGCGGGGCCGGGAGACCTTCAGTACTTC.

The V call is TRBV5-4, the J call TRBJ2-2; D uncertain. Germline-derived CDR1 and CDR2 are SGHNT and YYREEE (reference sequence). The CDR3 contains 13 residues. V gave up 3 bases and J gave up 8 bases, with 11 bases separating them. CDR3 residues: CASSSWSSGELFF. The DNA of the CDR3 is TGTGCCAGCAGCTCTTGGTCCAGTGGGGAGCTGTTTTTT.

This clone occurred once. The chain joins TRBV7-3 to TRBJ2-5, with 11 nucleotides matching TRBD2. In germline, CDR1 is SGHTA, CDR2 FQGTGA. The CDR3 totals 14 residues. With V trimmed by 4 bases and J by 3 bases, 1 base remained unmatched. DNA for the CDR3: TGTGCCAGCAGCTCGACTAGCGGGGAAGAGACCCAGTACTTC. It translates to CASSSTSGEETQYF.

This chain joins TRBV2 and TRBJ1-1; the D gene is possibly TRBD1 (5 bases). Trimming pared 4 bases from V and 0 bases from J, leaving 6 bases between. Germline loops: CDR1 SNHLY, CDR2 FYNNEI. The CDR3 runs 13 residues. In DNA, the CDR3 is TGTGCCAGCAGTGCAGGGATGAACACTGAAGCTTTCTTT. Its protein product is CASSAGMNTEAFF.

The CDR3 reads CASSPQYTDTQYF. CDR3 coding DNA: TGTGCCAGCAGCCCACAGTACACAGATACGCAGTATTTT. This rearrangement joins TRBV5-6 to TRBJ2-3, with unresolved D. Per germline, CDR1 SGHDT and CDR2 YYEEEE. The CDR3 runs 13 residues. V was cut by 4 bases and J by 2 bases, with 8 bases left in between.

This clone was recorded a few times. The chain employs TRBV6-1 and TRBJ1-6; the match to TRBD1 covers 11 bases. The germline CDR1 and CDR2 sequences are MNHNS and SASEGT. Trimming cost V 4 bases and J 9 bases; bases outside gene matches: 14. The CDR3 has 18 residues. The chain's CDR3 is CASSGTRFGQGAGSPLHF. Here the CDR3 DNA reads TGTGCCAGCAGTGGCACTAGATTTGGACAGGGGGCAGGTTCACCCCTCCACTTT.

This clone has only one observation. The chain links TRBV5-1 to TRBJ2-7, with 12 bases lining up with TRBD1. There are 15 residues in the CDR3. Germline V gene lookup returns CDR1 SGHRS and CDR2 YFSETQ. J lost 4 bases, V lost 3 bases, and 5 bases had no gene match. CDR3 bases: TGCGCCAGCAGCTCCGGGACAGGGGGCATTTACGAGCAGTACTTC. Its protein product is CASSSGTGGIYEQYF. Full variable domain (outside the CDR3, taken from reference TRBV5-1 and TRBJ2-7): KAGVTQTPRYLIKTRGQQVTLSCSPISGHRSVSWYQQTPGQGLQFLFEYFSETQRNKGNFPGRFSGRQFSNSRSEMNVSTLELGDSALYLCASSSGTGGIYEQYFGPGTRLTVT.

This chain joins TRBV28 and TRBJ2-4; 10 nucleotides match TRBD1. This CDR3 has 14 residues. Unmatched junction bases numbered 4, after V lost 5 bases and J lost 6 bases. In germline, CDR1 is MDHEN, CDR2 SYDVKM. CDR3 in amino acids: CASSMTGGGNIQYF. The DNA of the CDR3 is TGTGCCAGCAGTATGACAGGGGGCGGAAACATTCAGTACTTC.

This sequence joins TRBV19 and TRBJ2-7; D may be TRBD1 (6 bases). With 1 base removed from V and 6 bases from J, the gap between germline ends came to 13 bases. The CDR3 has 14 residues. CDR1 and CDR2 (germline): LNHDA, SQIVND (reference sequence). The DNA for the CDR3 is TGTGCCAGTAGTATAGGGGGACAATTACGCGAGCAGTACTTC. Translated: CASSIGGQLREQYF. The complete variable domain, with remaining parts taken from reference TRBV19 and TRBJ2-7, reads DGGITQSPKYLFRKEGQNVTLSCEQNLNHDAMYWYRQDPGQGLRLIYYSQIVNDFQKGDIAEGYSVSREKKESFPLTVTSAQKNPTAFYLCASSIGGQLREQYFGPGTRLTVT.

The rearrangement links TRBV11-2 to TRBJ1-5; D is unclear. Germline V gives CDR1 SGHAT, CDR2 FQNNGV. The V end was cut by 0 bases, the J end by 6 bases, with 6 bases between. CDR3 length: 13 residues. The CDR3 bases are TGTGCCAGCAGCTTAGATCTTAGTCAGCCCCAGCATTTT. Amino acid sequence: CASSLDLSQPQHF.

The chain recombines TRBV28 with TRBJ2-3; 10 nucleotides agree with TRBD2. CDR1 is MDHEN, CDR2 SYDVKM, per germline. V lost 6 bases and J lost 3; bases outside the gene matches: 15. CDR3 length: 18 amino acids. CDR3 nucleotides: TGTGCCAGCAGCCCCACCTGGACTAGCGGAGAGGGGACAGATACGCAGTATTTT. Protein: CASSPTWTSGEGTDTQYF.

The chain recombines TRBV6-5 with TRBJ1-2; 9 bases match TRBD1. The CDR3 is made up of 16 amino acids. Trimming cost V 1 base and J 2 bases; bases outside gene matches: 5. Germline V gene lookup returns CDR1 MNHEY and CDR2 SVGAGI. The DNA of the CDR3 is TGTGCCAGCAGTTACTACTGGGACAGGGTAAACTATGGCTACACCTTC. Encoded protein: CASSYYWDRVNYGYTF.

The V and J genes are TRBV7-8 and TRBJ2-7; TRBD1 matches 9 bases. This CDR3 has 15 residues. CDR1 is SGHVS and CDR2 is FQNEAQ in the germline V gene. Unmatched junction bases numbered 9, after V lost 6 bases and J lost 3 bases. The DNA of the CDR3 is TGTGCCAGCAGTTTCCAAACAGGGGGCCTCTACGAGCAGTACTTC. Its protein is CASSFQTGGLYEQYF.

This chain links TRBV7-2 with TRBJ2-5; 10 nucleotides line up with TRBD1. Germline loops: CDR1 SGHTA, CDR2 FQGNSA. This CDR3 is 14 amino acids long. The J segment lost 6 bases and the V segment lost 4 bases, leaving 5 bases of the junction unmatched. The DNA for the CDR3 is TGTGCCAGCAGCTCTGGACAGGGGGTTAAGACCCAGTACTTC. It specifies CASSSGQGVKTQYF.

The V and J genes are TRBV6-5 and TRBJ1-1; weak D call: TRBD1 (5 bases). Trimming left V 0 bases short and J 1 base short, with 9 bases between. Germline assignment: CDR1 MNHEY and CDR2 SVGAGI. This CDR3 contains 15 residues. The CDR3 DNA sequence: TGTGCCAGCAGTTACTCTCACAGGAAGAACACTGAAGCTTTCTTT. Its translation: CASSYSHRKNTEAFF.

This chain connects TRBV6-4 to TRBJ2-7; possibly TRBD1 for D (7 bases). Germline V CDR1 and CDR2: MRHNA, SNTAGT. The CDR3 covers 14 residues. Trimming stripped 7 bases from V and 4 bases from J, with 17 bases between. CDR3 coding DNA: TGTGCCAGCAACCTGCCACAGGGGAGGTACGAGCAGTACTTC. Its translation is CASNLPQGRYEQYF.